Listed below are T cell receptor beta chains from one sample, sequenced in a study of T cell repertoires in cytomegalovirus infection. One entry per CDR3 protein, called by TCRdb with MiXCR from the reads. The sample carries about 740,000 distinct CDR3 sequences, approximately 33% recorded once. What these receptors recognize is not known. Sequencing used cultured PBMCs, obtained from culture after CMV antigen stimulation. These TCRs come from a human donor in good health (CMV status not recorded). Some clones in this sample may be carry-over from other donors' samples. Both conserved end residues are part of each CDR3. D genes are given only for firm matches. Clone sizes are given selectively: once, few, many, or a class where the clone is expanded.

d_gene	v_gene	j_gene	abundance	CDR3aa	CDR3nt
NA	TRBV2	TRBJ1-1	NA	CASGQDVNTEAFF	TGTGCCTCTGGGCAGGACGTTAACACTGAAGCTTTCTTT
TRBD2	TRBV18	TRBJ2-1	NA	CASSLETGLYNEQFF	TGTGCCAGCTCACTGGAAACGGGACTATACAATGAGCAGTTCTTC
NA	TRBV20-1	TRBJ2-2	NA	CSARGSPGELFF	TGCAGTGCTAGAGGGTCCCCCGGGGAGCTGTTTTTT
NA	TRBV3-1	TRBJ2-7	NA	CASSQGGAYEQYF	TGTGCCAGCAGCCAAGGCGGGGCCTACGAGCAGTACTTC
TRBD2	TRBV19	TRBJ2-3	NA	CASRTSGAFFTDTQYF	TGTGCCAGTCGGACTAGCGGGGCATTTTTCACAGATACGCAGTATTTT
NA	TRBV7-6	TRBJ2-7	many	CASSLAAGTYEQYF	TGTGCCAGCAGCTTAGCCGCGGGGACCTACGAGCAGTACTTC
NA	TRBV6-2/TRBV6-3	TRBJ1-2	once	CASSYSTTEGPGYTF	TGTGCCAGCAGTTACTCGACAACCGAGGGACCTGGCTACACCTTC
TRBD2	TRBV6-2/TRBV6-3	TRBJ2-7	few	CASSSPRTSGTYEQYF	TGTGCCAGCAGTTCCCCAAGGACTAGCGGGACCTACGAGCAGTACTTC
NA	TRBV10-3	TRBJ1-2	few	CASRDTANYGYTF	TGTGCCAGCCGGGACACTGCTAACTATGGCTACACCTTC
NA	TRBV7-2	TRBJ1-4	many	CASSWSSGEKLFF	TGTGCCAGCAGCTGGTCCTCCGGTGAAAAACTGTTTTTT
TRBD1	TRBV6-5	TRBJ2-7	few	CASNTGTGGYEQYF	TGTGCCAGCAACACCGGGACAGGGGGGTACGAGCAGTACTTC
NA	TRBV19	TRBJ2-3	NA	CASSILGSADTQYF	TGTGCCAGTAGTATATTGGGCAGCGCAGATACGCAGTATTTT
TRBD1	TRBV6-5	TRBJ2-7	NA	CASRMRDSSYEQYF	TGTGCCAGCAGGATGAGGGACAGCTCCTACGAGCAGTACTTC
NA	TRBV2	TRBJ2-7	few	CASGEYGPQYF	TGTGCCAGCGGGGAATACGGTCCGCAGTACTTC
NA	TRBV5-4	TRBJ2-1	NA	CASSLAGEGDEQFF	TGTGCCAGCAGCTTGGCGGGAGAAGGAGATGAGCAGTTCTTC
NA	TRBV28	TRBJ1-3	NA	CASGPILSGNTIYF	TGTGCCAGCGGCCCCATCCTCTCTGGAAACACCATATATTTT
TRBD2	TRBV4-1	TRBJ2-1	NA	CASSQFSQRLANSNEQFF	TGCGCCAGCAGCCAATTCTCTCAGCGACTAGCGAATAGCAATGAGCAGTTCTTC
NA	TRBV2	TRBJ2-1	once	CASSERGRGMGNEQFF	TGTGCCAGCAGTGAAAGGGGCAGGGGAATGGGCAATGAGCAGTTCTTC
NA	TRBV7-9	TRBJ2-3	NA	CASSPQGRGDTQYF	TGTGCCAGCAGCCCCCAGGGGCGCGGAGATACGCAGTATTTT
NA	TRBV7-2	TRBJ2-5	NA	CASRGWQPKETQYF	TGTGCCAGCAGGGGTTGGCAGCCCAAAGAGACCCAGTACTTC
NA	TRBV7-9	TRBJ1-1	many	CASSVGLHLMNTEAFF	TGTGCCAGCAGCGTGGGACTGCACCTCATGAACACTGAAGCTTTCTTT
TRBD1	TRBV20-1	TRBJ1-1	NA	CSANPDRVTEAFF	TGCAGTGCTAATCCCGACAGGGTCACTGAAGCTTTCTTT
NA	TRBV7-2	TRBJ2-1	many	CASSLASYIHEQFF	TGTGCCAGCAGCTTAGCGTCTTACATCCATGAGCAGTTCTTC
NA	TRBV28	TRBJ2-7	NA	CASSSRQDRGPYEQYF	TGTGCCAGCAGTTCGCGACAGGATAGGGGCCCCTACGAGCAGTACTTC
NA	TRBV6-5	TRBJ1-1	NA	CASSYWRTDNTEAFF	TGTGCCAGCAGTTACTGGAGGACAGACAACACTGAAGCTTTCTTT
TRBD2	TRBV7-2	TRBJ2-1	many	CASSRGLAGANEQFF	TGTGCCAGCAGCCGCGGACTAGCGGGAGCTAATGAGCAGTTCTTC
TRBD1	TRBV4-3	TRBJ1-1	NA	CASCYRGGNTEAFF	TGCGCCAGTTGTTACAGGGGCGGAAACACTGAAGCTTTCTTT
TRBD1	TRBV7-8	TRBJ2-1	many	CASSLWDRGQDEQFF	TGTGCCAGCAGCCTTTGGGACAGGGGGCAGGATGAGCAGTTCTTC
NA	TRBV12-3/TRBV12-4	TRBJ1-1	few	CASTYRVHTEAFF	TGTGCCAGCACCTACAGGGTACACACTGAAGCTTTCTTT
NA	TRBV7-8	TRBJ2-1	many	CASSLGTNNEQFF	TGTGCCAGCAGCTTAGGGACCAACAATGAGCAGTTCTTC
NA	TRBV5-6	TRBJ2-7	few	CASSVGSHYEQYF	TGTGCCAGCAGCGTAGGGAGCCACTACGAGCAGTACTTC
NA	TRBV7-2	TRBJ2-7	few	CASSLSLGAEQYF	TGTGCCAGCAGCTTATCACTGGGGGCCGAGCAGTACTTC
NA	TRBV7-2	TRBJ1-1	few	CASSRNRDVGPRAFF	TGTGCCAGCAGCCGTAACCGGGACGTAGGTCCGAGAGCTTTCTTT
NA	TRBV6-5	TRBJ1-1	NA	CASSPRQLNTEAFF	TGTGCCAGCAGTCCCCGACAGCTGAACACTGAAGCTTTCTTT
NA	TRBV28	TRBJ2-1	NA	CASSFPGGNNEQFF	TGTGCCAGCAGTTTCCCCGGCGGGAACAATGAGCAGTTCTTC
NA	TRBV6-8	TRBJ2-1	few	CATGWADNEQFF	TGTGCCACGGGGTGGGCAGACAATGAGCAGTTCTTC
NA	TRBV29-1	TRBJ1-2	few	CSVEVRAGYTF	TGCAGCGTCGAGGTCCGGGCTGGCTACACCTTC
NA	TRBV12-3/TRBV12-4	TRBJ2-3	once	CASSRHPTEDTQYF	TGTGCCAGCAGCCGACACCCGACAGAGGATACGCAGTATTTT
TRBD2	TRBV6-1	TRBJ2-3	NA	CASSGTSGRASTDTQYF	TGTGCCAGCAGTGGGACTAGCGGGAGGGCCAGCACAGATACGCAGTATTTT
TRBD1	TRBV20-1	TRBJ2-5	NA	CSARPRTGGGETQYF	TGCAGTGCTAGACCGCGGACAGGGGGAGGAGAGACCCAGTACTTC
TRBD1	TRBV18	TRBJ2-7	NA	CASSPDPWTGFEQYF	TGTGCCAGCTCACCAGATCCGTGGACAGGGTTCGAGCAGTACTTC